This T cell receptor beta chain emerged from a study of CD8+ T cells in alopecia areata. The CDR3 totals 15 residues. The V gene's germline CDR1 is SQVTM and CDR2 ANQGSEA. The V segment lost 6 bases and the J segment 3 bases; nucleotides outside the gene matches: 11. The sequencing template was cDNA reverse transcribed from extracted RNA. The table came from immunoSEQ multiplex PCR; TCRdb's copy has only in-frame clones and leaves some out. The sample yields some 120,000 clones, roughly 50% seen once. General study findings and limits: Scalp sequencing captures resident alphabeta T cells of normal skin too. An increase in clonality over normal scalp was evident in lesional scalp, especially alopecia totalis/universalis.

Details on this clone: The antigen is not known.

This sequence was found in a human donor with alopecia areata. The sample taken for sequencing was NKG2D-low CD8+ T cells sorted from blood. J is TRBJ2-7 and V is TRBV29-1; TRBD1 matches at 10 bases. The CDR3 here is CSVYRTGGLSYEQYF. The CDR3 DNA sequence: TGCAGCGTCTACCGGACAGGGGGACTGAGCTACGAGCAGTACTTC.